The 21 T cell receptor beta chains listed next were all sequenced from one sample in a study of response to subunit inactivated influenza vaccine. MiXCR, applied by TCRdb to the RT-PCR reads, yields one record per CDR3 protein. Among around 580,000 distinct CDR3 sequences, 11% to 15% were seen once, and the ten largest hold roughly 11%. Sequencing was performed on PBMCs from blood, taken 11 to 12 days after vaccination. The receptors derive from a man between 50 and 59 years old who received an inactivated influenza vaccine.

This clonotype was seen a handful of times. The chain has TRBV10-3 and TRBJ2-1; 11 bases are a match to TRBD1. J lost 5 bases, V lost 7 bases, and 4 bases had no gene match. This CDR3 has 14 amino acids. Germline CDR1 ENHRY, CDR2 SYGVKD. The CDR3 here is CAINPGQGDNEQFF. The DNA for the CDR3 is TGTGCCATCAACCCGGGACAGGGGGACAATGAGCAGTTCTTC.

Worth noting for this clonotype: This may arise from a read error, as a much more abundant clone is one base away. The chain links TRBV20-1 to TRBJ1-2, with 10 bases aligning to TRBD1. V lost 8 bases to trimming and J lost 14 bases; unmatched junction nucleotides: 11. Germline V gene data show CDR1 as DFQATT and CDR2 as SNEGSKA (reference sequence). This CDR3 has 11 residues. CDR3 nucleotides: TGCAGTTCTCCCAAGACAGGGGGCGAGACCTTC. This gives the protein CSSPKTGGETF.

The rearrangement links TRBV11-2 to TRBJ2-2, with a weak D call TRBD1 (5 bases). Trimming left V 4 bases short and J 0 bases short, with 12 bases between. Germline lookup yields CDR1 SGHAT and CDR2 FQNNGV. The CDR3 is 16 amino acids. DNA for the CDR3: TGTGCCAGCAGCTCCAGGGAACCGCCGAACACCGGGGAGCTGTTTTTT. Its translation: CASSSREPPNTGELFF.

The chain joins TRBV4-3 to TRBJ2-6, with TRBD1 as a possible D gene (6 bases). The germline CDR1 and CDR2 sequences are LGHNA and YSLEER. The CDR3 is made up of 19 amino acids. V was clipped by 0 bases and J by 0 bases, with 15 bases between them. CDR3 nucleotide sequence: TGCGCCAGCAGCCAAGAGACAGGACTTTTACTCTCTGGGGCCAACGTCCTGACTTTC. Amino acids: CASSQETGLLLSGANVLTF.

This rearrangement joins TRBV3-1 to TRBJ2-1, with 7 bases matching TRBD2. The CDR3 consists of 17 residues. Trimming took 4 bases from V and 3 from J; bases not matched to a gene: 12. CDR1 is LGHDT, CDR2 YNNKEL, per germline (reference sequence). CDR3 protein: CASSRKGGTYNYNEQFF. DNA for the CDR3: TGTGCCAGCAGCCGAAAGGGAGGGACTTATAACTACAATGAGCAGTTCTTC.

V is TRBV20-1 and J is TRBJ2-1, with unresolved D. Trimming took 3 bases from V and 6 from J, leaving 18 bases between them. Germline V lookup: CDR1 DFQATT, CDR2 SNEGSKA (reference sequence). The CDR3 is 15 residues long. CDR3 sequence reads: CSASSPRRAPNEQFF. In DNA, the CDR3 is TGCAGTGCTAGCTCGCCCCGAAGGGCCCCCAATGAGCAGTTCTTC.

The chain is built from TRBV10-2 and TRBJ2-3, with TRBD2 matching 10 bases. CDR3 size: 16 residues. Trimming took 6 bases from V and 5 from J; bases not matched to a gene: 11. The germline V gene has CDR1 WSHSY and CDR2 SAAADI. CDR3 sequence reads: CASRRLAGDPRDTQYF. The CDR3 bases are TGCGCCAGCAGGAGGCTAGCGGGGGACCCCCGAGATACGCAGTATTTT.

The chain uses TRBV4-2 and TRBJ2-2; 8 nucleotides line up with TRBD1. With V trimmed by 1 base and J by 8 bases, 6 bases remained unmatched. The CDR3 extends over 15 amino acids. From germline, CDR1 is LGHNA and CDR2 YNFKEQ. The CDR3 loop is CASSQVQGAKGELFF. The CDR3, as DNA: TGTGCCAGCAGCCAAGTTCAGGGGGCGAAAGGGGAGCTGTTTTTT.

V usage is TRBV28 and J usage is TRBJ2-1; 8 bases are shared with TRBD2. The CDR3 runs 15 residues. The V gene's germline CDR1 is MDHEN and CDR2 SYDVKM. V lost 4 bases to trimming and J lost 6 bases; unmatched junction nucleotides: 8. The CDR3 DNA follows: TGTGCCAGCAGTTCCGGGGGGGCGTTCATCAATGAGCAGTTCTTC. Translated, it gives CASSSGGAFINEQFF.

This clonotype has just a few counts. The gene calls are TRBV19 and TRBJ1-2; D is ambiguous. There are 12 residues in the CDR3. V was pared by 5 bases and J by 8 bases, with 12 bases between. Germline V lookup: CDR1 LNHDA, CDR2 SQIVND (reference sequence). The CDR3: CASSSGFVGYTF. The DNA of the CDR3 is TGTGCCAGTAGTTCCGGCTTTGTCGGCTACACCTTC.

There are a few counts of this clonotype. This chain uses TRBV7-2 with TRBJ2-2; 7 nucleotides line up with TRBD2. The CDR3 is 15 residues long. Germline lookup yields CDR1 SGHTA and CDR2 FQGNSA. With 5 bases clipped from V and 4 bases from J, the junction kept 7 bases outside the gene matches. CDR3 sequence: CASSNRLARTGELFF. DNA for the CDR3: TGTGCCAGCAGCAACAGACTAGCCCGCACCGGGGAGCTGTTTTTT.

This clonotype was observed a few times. CDR3 nucleotides: TGTGCCAGCAGCAGTCAGGGGCGGCCCCAGCATTTT. This codes for CASSSQGRPQHF. The V and J genes are TRBV5-8 and TRBJ1-5; possible D gene TRBD1, 6 bases. Germline V lookup: CDR1 SGHTS, CDR2 YDEGEE. The V end was cut by 4 bases, the J end by 9 bases, with 11 bases between. The CDR3 extends over 12 amino acids.

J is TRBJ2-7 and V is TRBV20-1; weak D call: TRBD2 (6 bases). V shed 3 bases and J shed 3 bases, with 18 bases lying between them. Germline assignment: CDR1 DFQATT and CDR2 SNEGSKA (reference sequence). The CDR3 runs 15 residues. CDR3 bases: TGCAGTGCTAGGGTTCCCGGGCCGGGGGTCTACGAGCAGTACTTC. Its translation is CSARVPGPGVYEQYF.

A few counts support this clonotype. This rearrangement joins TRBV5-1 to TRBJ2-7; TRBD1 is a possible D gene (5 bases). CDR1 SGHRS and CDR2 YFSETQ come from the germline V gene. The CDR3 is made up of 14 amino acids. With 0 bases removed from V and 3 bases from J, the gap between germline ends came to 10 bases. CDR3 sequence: CASSLEVQGYEQYF. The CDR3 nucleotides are TGCGCCAGCAGCTTGGAAGTCCAGGGCTACGAGCAGTACTTC.

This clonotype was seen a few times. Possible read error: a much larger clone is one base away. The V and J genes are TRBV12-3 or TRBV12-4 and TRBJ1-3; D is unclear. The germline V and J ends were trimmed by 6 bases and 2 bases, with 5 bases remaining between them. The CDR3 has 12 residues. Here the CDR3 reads CASRSTGNTIYF. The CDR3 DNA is TGTGCCAGCAGGTCAACTGGAAACACCATATATTTT.

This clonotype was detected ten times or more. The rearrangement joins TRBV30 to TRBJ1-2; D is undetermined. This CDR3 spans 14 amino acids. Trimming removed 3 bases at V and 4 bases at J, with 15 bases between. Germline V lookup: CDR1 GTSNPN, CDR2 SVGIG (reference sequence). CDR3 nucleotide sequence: TGTGCCTGGAGCGTTCCCAGCCGGGTCTATGGCTACACCTTC. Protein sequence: CAWSVPSRVYGYTF.

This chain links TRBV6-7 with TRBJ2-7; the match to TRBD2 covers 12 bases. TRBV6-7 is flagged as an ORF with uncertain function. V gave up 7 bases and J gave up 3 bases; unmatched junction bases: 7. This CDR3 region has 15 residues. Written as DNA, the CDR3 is TGTGCCAGCACCAAGACTAGCGGGAGAATCTACGAGCAGTACTTC. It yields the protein CASTKTSGRIYEQYF.

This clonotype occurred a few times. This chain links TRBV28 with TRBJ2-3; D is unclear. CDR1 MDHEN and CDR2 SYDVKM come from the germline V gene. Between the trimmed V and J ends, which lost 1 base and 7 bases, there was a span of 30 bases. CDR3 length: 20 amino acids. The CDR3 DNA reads TGTGCCAGCAGTTTATTCGAGGACCCAATCCGGCTACTAATGGGGAATACGCAGTATTTT. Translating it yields CASSLFEDPIRLLMGNTQYF.

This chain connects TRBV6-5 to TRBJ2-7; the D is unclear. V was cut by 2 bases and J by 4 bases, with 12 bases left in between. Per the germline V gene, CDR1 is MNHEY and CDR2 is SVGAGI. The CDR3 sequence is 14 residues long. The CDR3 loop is CASSYGAIPYEQYF. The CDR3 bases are TGTGCCAGCAGTTACGGCGCCATCCCGTACGAGCAGTACTTC.

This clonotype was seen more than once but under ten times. CDR3 residues: CASSPPGQGSYNEQFF. DNA of the CDR3: TGTGCCAGCTCACCACCCGGACAGGGATCCTACAATGAGCAGTTCTTC. The chain recombines TRBV18 with TRBJ2-1; 8 bases are a match to TRBD1. Germline CDR1 reads KGHSH; CDR2 reads LQKENI. The CDR3 has 16 residues. The trim removed 0 bases at V and 1 base at J, leaving 2 bases unmatched.

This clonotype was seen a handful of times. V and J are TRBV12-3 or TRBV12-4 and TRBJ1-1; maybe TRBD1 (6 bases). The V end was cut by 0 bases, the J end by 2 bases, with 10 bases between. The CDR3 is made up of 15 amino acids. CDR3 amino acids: CASSLAGTINTEAFF. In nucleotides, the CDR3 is TGTGCCAGCAGTTTAGCCGGGACAATTAACACTGAAGCTTTCTTT.